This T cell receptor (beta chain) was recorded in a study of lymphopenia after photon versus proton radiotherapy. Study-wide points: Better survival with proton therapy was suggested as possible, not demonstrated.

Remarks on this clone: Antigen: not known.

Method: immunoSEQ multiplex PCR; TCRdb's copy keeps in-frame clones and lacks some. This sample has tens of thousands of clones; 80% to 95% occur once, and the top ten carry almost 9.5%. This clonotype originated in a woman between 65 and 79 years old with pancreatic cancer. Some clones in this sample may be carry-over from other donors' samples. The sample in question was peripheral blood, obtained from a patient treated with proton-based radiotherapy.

CDR3 in amino acids: CAISDSGGNNEKLFF. In nucleotides, the CDR3 is TGTGCCATCAGTGATTCGGGGGGGAATAATGAAAAACTGTTTTTT. The rearrangement links TRBV10-3 to TRBJ1-4; possible D gene TRBD1, 5 bases. V was pared by 3 bases and J by 4 bases, with 12 bases between. This CDR3 is 15 amino acids long. Germline CDR1 and CDR2: ENHRY and SYGVKD.